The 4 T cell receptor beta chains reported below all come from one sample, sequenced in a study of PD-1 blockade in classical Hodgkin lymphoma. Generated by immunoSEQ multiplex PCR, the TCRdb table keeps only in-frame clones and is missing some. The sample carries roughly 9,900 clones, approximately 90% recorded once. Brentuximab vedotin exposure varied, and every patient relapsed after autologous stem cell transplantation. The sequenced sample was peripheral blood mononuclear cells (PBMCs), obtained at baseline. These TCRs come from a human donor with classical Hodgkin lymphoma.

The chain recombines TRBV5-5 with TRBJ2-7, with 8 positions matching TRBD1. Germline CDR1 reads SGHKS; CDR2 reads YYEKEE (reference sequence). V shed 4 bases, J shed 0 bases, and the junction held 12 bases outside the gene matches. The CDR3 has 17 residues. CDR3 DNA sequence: TGTGCCAGCAGCCGAAAAATACCGGGACAGGACTCCTACGAGCAGTACTTC. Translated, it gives CASSRKIPGQDSYEQYF.

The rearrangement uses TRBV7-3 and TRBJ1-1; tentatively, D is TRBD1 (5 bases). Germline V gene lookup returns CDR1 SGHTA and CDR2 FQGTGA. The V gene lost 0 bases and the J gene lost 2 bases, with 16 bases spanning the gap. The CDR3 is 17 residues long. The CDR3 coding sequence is TGTGCCAGCAGCTTAACGTTACTCGGGGGGTCAAACACTGAAGCTTTCTTT. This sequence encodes CASSLTLLGGSNTEAFF.

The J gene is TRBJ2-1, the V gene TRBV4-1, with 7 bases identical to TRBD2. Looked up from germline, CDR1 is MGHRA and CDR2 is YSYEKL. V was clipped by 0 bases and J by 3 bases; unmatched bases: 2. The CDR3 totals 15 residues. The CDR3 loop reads CASSQDASGYNEQFF. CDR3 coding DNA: TGCGCCAGCAGCCAAGATGCTAGCGGCTACAATGAGCAGTTCTTC.

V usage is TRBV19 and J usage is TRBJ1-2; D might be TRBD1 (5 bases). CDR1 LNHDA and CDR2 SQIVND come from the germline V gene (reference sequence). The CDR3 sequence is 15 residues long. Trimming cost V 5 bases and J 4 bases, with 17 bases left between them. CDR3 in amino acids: CASSPGPGVPYGYTF. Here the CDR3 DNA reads TGTGCCAGTAGTCCGGGACCTGGGGTGCCCTATGGCTACACCTTC.